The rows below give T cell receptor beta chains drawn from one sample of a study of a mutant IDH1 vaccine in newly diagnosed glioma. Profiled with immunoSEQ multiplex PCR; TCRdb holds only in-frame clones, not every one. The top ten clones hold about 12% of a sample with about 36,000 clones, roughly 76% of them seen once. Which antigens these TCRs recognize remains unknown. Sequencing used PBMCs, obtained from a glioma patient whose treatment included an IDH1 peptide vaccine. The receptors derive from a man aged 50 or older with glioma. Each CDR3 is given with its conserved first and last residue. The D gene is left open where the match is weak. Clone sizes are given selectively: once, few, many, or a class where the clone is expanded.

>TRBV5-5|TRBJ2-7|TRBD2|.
CASSLGTSDPYEQYF
TGTGCCAGCAGCTTGGGAACTAGCGACCCCTACGAGCAGTACTTC
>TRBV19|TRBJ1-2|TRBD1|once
CASGRTGGVSDYGYTF
TGTGCCAGTGGCCGGACAGGGGGCGTTTCGGACTATGGCTACACCTTC
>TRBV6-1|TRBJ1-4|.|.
CASSPRGSANEKLFF
TGTGCCAGCAGTCCTCGAGGGTCAGCTAATGAAAAACTGTTTTTT
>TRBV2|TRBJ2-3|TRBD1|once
CASSAETGGDTQYF
TGTGCCAGCAGCGCTGAGACAGGGGGAGATACGCAGTATTTT
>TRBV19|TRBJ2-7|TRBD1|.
CASSIRDRGYEQYF
TGTGCCAGTAGTATCCGGGACAGGGGATACGAGCAGTACTTC
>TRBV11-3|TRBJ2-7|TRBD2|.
CASSSDSSGYEQYF
TGTGCCAGCAGCTCCGATTCTAGCGGCTACGAGCAGTACTTC
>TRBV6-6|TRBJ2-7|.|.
CASSYSKARSSYEQYF
TGTGCCAGCAGTTACTCGAAGGCTAGGAGCTCCTACGAGCAGTACTTC
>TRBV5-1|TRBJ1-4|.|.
CASRRWARATNEKLFF
TGCGCCAGCAGAAGATGGGCCCGAGCAACTAATGAAAAACTGTTTTTT
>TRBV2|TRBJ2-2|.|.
CASSQQGPGELFF
TGTGCCAGCAGTCAACAGGGCCCCGGGGAGCTGTTTTTT
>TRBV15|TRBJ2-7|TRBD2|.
CATSREVSGGYEQYF
TGTGCCACCAGCAGAGAGGTTAGCGGGGGCTACGAGCAGTACTTC
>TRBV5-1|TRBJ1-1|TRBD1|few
CASTPAGRQGGEAFF
TGCGCCAGCACACCCGCCGGTCGACAGGGGGGTGAAGCTTTCTTT
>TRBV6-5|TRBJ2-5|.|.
CASSYGSGDQETQYF
TGTGCCAGCAGTTACGGATCAGGGGACCAAGAGACCCAGTACTTC
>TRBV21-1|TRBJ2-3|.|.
CASSARVPDTQYF
TGTGCCAGCAGCGCTAGGGTCCCAGATACGCAGTATTTT
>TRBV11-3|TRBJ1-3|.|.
CASSPGQPLSGNTIYF
TGTGCCAGCAGCCCAGGTCAACCCCTCTCTGGAAACACCATATATTTT
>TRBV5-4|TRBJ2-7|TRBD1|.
CASSLVGRGQGANEQYF
TGTGCCAGCAGCCTCGTTGGGCGGGGACAGGGGGCAAATGAGCAGTACTTC
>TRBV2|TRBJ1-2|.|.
CASMYTRAGYTF
TGTGCCAGCATGTATACGAGGGCTGGCTACACCTTC
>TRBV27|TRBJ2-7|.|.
CASSSSYEQYF
TGTGCCAGCAGTTCTTCCTACGAGCAGTACTTC
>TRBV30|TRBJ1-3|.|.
CAWGGYGNTIYF
TGTGCCTGGGGGGGGTACGGAAACACCATATATTTT
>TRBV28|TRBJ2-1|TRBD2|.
CASTKVLAGAYNEQFF
TGTGCCAGCACCAAGGTACTAGCGGGTGCCTACAATGAGCAGTTCTTC
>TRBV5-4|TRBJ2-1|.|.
CASSPRTLSSYNEQFF
TGTGCCAGCAGCCCCCGGACTCTAAGCTCCTACAATGAGCAGTTCTTC
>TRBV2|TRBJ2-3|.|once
CASSEVIRTGTDTQYF
TGTGCCAGCAGTGAAGTCATACGAACTGGGACAGATACGCAGTATTTT
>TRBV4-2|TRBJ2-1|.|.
CASSPRTTYHYEQFF
TGTGCCAGCAGCCCCCGGACTACCTACCATTATGAGCAGTTCTTC
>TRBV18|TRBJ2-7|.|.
CASSQLGSGEQYF
TGTGCCAGCTCACAACTTGGGTCTGGGGAGCAGTACTTC
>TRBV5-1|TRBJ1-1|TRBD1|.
CASSLAGGYTEAFF
TGCGCCAGCAGCTTAGCAGGGGGGTACACTGAAGCTTTCTTT
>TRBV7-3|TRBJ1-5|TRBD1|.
CASSLTPDRDRTHNQPQHF
TGTGCCAGCAGCTTAACCCCTGACAGGGACCGCACCCATAATCAGCCCCAGCATTTT
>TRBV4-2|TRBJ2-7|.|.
CASSKGGDEQYF
TGTGCCAGCAGTAAAGGGGGAGACGAGCAGTACTTC
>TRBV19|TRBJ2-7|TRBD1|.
CASSIARTGGYEQYF
TGTGCCAGTAGTATAGCCCGGACAGGGGGGTACGAGCAGTACTTC
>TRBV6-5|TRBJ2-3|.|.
CASSRGDTQYF
TGTGCCAGCAGTAGGGGGGATACGCAGTATTTT
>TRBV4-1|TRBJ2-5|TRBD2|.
CASSQDRTSGKETQYF
TGCGCCAGCAGCCAAGATCGGACTAGCGGAAAAGAGACCCAGTACTTC
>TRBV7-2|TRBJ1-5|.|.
CASSFSNNQPQHF
TGTGCCAGCAGCTTCAGTAATAATCAGCCCCAGCATTTT
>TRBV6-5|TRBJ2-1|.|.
CASSWGGIEQFF
TGTGCCAGCAGCTGGGGCGGGATAGAGCAGTTCTTC
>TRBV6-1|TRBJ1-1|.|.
CASSEAGQRLFF
TGTGCCAGCAGTGAAGCGGGCCAGAGACTTTTCTTT
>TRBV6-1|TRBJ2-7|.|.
CASSEQQATYEQYF
TGTGCCAGCAGTGAACAACAGGCCACCTACGAGCAGTACTTC
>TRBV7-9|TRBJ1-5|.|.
CASSSAEVGNQPQHF
TGTGCCAGCAGCAGCGCTGAGGTAGGCAATCAGCCCCAGCATTTT
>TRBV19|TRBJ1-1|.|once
CASSETTGNTEAFF
TGTGCCAGTAGTGAAACGACAGGGAACACTGAAGCTTTCTTT
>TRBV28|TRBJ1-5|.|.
CASSFPQHF
TGTGCCAGCAGTTTTCCCCAGCATTTT
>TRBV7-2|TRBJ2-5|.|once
CASRISETQYF
TGTGCCAGCCGCATCTCGGAGACCCAGTACTTC
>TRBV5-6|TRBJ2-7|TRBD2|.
CASSSERESSYEQYF
TGTGCCAGCAGCTCTGAGCGGGAGAGCTCCTACGAGCAGTACTTC
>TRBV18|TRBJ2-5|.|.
CASSPGTGQETQYF
TGTGCCAGCTCACCCGGGACGGGTCAAGAGACCCAGTACTTC
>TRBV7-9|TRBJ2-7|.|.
CASSLEATPSSYEQYF
TGTGCCAGCAGCTTAGAGGCCACACCGAGCTCCTACGAGCAGTACTTC
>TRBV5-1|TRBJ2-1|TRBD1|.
CASSAGTGIDEQFF
TGCGCCAGCAGCGCCGGGACAGGGATCGATGAGCAGTTCTTC
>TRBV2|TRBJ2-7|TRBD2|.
CASSAGLAGYEQYF
TGTGCCAGCAGCGCGGGACTAGCGGGATACGAGCAGTACTTC
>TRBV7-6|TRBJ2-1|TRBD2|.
CASSSAELADEQFF
TGTGCCAGCAGCTCTGCGGAACTAGCGGATGAGCAGTTCTTC
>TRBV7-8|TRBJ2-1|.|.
CASSADGYNEQFF
TGTGCCAGCAGCGCAGACGGATACAATGAGCAGTTCTTC
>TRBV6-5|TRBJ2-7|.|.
CASSYSLLAPSYEQYF
TGTGCCAGCAGTTACTCGTTACTAGCCCCTTCCTACGAGCAGTACTTC
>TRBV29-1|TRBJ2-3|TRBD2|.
CSVSGGSTDTQYF
TGCAGCGTTAGCGGGGGTAGCACAGATACGCAGTATTTT
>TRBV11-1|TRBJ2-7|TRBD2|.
CASSLPSGGPYEQYF
TGTGCCAGCAGCTTACCTAGCGGGGGGCCCTACGAGCAGTACTTC
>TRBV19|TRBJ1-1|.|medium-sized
CASRQGRAVNTEAFF
TGTGCCAGTAGACAAGGCAGGGCGGTGAACACTGAAGCTTTCTTT
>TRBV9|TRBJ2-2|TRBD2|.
CASSVRLAGGTGELFF
TGTGCCAGCAGCGTTCGACTAGCGGGAGGCACCGGGGAGCTGTTTTTT
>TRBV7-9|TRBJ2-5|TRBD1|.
CASSRTGKETQYF
TGTGCCAGCAGCAGGACAGGGAAGGAGACCCAGTACTTC
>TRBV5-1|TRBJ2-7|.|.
CASSLEYTSYEQYF
TGCGCCAGCAGCTTGGAGTACACTTCCTACGAGCAGTACTTC
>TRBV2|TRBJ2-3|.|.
CASNAVGDTQYF
TGTGCCAGCAACGCCGTGGGAGATACGCAGTATTTT
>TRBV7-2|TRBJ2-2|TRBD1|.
CASSRGGDREYPGELFF
TGTGCCAGCAGCCGCGGAGGGGACAGGGAGTACCCCGGGGAGCTGTTTTTT